This is a list of T cell receptor beta chains from one sample in a study of radiotherapy plus CTLA-4 blockade in lung cancer. The method was immunoSEQ multiplex PCR; TCRdb's version includes in-frame clones alone and lacks a portion of them. The table shows tens of thousands of clones, with approximately 84% occurring only once. This specimen consisted of peripheral blood, obtained from a patient treated with radiotherapy plus ipilimumab. The receptors shown here come from a human donor with non-small cell lung cancer who had stable disease on radiotherapy plus ipilimumab. CDR3s include the opening cysteine and the closing phenylalanine or tryptophan. Each record gives: V gene, J gene, D gene, clone size, CDR3 protein, CDR3 DNA. The D gene is left open where the match is weak. Clone size appears in some rows only: once, few, many, or a class for an expanded clone.

TRBV7-9	TRBJ2-5	TRBD1	NA	CASSFGDRARETQYF	TGTGCCAGCAGCTTTGGAGACAGGGCAAGAGAGACCCAGTACTTC
TRBV6-1	TRBJ1-6	NA	NA	CASSEADGLGDLNSPLHF	TGTGCCAGCAGTGAAGCTGACGGACTGGGGGACCTCAATTCACCCCTCCACTTT
TRBV28	TRBJ2-7	TRBD2	NA	CASSVPGLARLEQYF	TGTGCCAGCAGCGTACCGGGACTAGCGAGACTCGAGCAGTACTTC
TRBV25-1	TRBJ2-5	TRBD1	NA	CASSESRTGGFSETQYF	TGTGCCAGCAGTGAATCTCGGACAGGGGGCTTTTCTGAGACCCAGTACTTC
TRBV29-1	TRBJ1-1	NA	NA	CSVVQGEIEAFF	TGCAGCGTTGTACAGGGTGAAATAGAAGCTTTCTTT
TRBV25-1	TRBJ2-7	NA	NA	CASSTFEQYF	TGTGCCAGCAGCACCTTCGAGCAGTACTTC
TRBV6-5	TRBJ2-1	TRBD1	NA	CASSPTGVNEQFF	TGTGCCAGCAGTCCGACAGGGGTAAATGAGCAGTTCTTC
TRBV4-2	TRBJ2-2	NA	NA	CASSQVPGELFF	TGTGCCAGCAGCCAAGTCCCCGGGGAGCTGTTTTTT
TRBV15	TRBJ2-6	NA	NA	CATSRLPILGGANVLTF	TGTGCCACCAGCAGACTCCCCATCCTGGGTGGGGCCAACGTCCTGACTTTC
TRBV19	TRBJ1-5	NA	NA	CASSDGYSNQPQHF	TGTGCCAGTAGTGACGGATATAGCAATCAGCCCCAGCATTTT
TRBV28	TRBJ2-2	TRBD1	NA	CASRRQGAGGELFF	TGTGCCAGCAGGAGACAGGGGGCGGGCGGGGAGCTGTTTTTT
TRBV28	TRBJ2-3	NA	NA	CASSSLGDTQYF	TGTGCCAGCAGTTCACTAGGGGATACGCAGTATTTT
TRBV6-5	TRBJ2-7	NA	NA	CASKMGGAYEQYF	TGTGCCAGCAAGATGGGGGGTGCCTACGAGCAGTACTTC
TRBV4-2	TRBJ2-3	TRBD2	NA	CASSQDLRLAGRAADTQYF	TGTGCCAGCAGCCAAGATCTGAGGCTAGCGGGGCGGGCCGCAGATACGCAGTATTTT
TRBV7-2	TRBJ1-5	NA	NA	CASSFQGRVGNQPQHF	TGTGCCAGCAGCTTTCAGGGGCGGGTAGGCAATCAGCCCCAGCATTTT
TRBV18	TRBJ2-3	NA	NA	CASSPTVSSTDTQYF	TGTGCCAGCTCACCTACTGTATCTAGCACAGATACGCAGTATTTT
TRBV9	TRBJ1-6	NA	NA	CASSVVQGSPLHF	TGTGCCAGCAGCGTAGTGCAGGGATCACCCCTCCACTTT
TRBV27	TRBJ2-1	NA	NA	CASSPRAGFSSYNEQFF	TGTGCCAGCAGTCCCCGGGCGGGGTTCAGCTCCTACAATGAGCAGTTCTTC
TRBV9	TRBJ2-7	TRBD2	NA	CASSVGGSGSRYEQYF	TGTGCCAGCAGCGTAGGTGGTAGCGGGAGTCGCTACGAGCAGTACTTC
TRBV4-2	TRBJ2-7	NA	NA	CASSQEGTGAIYEQYF	TGTGCCAGCAGCCAAGAAGGTACGGGAGCGATCTACGAGCAGTACTTC
TRBV19	TRBJ1-2	TRBD1	few	CASSFGQGALGYTF	TGTGCCAGTAGTTTCGGACAGGGGGCTCTCGGCTACACCTTC
TRBV18	TRBJ2-3	NA	NA	CASSLSLASRTDTQYF	TGTGCCAGCTCACTATCCCTAGCGAGTCGCACAGATACGCAGTATTTT
TRBV11-2	TRBJ1-5	NA	NA	CASSASGGNQPQHF	TGTGCCAGCAGCGCGTCTGGGGGCAATCAGCCCCAGCATTTT
TRBV18	TRBJ2-4	TRBD2	NA	CASSPSGGRAENIQYF	TGTGCCAGCTCACCATCCGGCGGGAGGGCCGAGAACATTCAGTACTTC
TRBV25-1	TRBJ1-6	NA	once	CASSYTGYSPLHF	TGTGCCAGCAGTTACACAGGGTACTCACCCCTCCACTTT
TRBV9	TRBJ1-6	NA	NA	CASSEGGNSALHF	TGTGCCAGCAGCGAGGGCGGGAACTCGGCCCTCCACTTT
TRBV11-2	TRBJ1-2	NA	NA	CASSLGGVNYGYTF	TGTGCCAGCAGCTTAGGCGGCGTTAACTATGGCTACACCTTC
TRBV6-5	TRBJ1-1	NA	NA	CASTSRTEAFF	TGTGCCAGCACGTCGCGGACTGAAGCTTTCTTT
TRBV5-6	TRBJ1-2	NA	once	CASSSPRGNGYTF	TGTGCCAGCAGCTCTCCGCGCGGGAACGGCTACACCTTC
TRBV6-6	TRBJ2-5	TRBD1	NA	CASRDRQGAQETQYF	TGTGCCAGCAGGGATAGACAGGGGGCCCAGGAGACCCAGTACTTC
TRBV27	TRBJ2-2	TRBD2	NA	CASSLSRLAGGTGELFF	TGTGCCAGCAGTTTATCGAGACTAGCGGGAGGCACCGGGGAGCTGTTTTTT
TRBV5-1	TRBJ2-7	NA	NA	CASGLVGQSSYEQYF	TGCGCCAGCGGCTTGGTTGGACAGAGCTCCTACGAGCAGTACTTC
TRBV30	TRBJ2-7	TRBD2	NA	CATTASGNSYEQYF	TGTGCCACTACCGCCAGCGGGAACTCCTACGAGCAGTACTTC
TRBV28	TRBJ2-5	NA	NA	CASSWGRGETQYF	TGTGCCAGCAGTTGGGGTCGCGGAGAGACCCAGTACTTC
TRBV28	TRBJ1-2	NA	NA	CASMERSGSYGYTF	TGTGCCAGCATGGAGAGGTCAGGATCCTATGGCTACACCTTC
TRBV9	TRBJ2-2	NA	NA	CASSVEERVPGELFF	TGTGCCAGCAGCGTAGAAGAACGCGTTCCCGGGGAGCTGTTTTTT
TRBV5-1	TRBJ1-2	NA	NA	CASSLVGYGYTF	TGCGCCAGCAGCTTGGTGGGCTATGGCTACACCTTC
TRBV9	TRBJ2-1	TRBD2	NA	CASSELLSGSYNEQFF	TGTGCCAGCAGCGAGCTCCTTAGCGGGTCGTACAATGAGCAGTTCTTC
TRBV27	TRBJ2-7	NA	NA	CASSFQGIPYEQYF	TGTGCCAGCAGTTTCCAGGGGATTCCCTACGAGCAGTACTTC
TRBV18	TRBJ2-1	NA	NA	CASSPQAEQFF	TGTGCCAGCTCGCCCCAAGCGGAGCAGTTCTTC
TRBV5-4	TRBJ2-7	NA	NA	CASSGPQGGSSYEQYF	TGTGCCAGCAGTGGCCCACAAGGGGGGAGCTCCTACGAGCAGTACTTC
TRBV28	TRBJ1-6	TRBD1	NA	CASYRGHNSPLHF	TGTGCCAGTTACAGGGGTCATAATTCACCCCTCCACTTT
TRBV6-6	TRBJ2-7	TRBD1	NA	CASSLRQGPYEQYF	TGTGCCAGCAGTCTACGACAGGGACCCTACGAGCAGTACTTC
TRBV21-1	TRBJ2-3	NA	NA	CASSPSGGRWRGDYTQYF	TGTGCCAGCAGCCCCTCGGGGGGCAGGTGGCGGGGGGATTATACGCAGTATTTT
TRBV4-2	TRBJ1-4	NA	NA	CASSQTINEKLFF	TGTGCCAGCAGCCAAACAATTAATGAAAAACTGTTTTTT
TRBV28	TRBJ2-5	TRBD1	NA	CASSSTMTGSETQYF	TGTGCCAGCAGTTCGACGATGACAGGGAGTGAGACCCAGTACTTC
TRBV4-1	TRBJ1-1	NA	once	CASRPDGRSGGEAFF	TGCGCCAGCAGGCCAGACGGCAGGTCCGGGGGTGAAGCTTTCTTT